A selection of T cell receptor beta chains follows, all from one sample in a study of Tregs in tolerant kidney transplant recipients. Some clones are missing from TCRdb's copy, which holds only in-frame ones; the method was immunoSEQ multiplex PCR. This table holds roughly 86,000 clones, 93% found once. The specimen comprised CD4+ T cells from blood (PBMCs), sampled 12 months after the transplant. The receptor source for this set is a human patient who received a combined kidney and bone marrow transplant. Some T cells may be graft donor cells. Each CDR3 is given without its conserved first and last residue. A D gene is named only where the DNA matches it firmly.

v_call	d_call	j_call	cdr3_aa
TRBV6-5	-	TRBJ1-5	ASLDCRNQPQH
TRBV10-3	-	TRBJ1-5	AISESRGRFKPQH
TRBV27	TRBD2	TRBJ2-7	ASTRLAGTYEQY
TRBV4-1	-	TRBJ1-1	ASSQVPRQMNTEAF
TRBV5-6	-	TRBJ2-3	ASSFGDITDTQY
TRBV7-9	-	TRBJ1-4	ASSFDLTAEKLF
TRBV4-1	TRBD2	TRBJ2-1	ASSPGGRTSGYNEQF
TRBV25-1	TRBD1	TRBJ2-7	ASSESIWDRVHEQY
TRBV7-6	TRBD2	TRBJ2-7	ASSLGASGPYEQY
TRBV11-2	TRBD2	TRBJ2-7	ASSSAKGLAGPTYGQY
TRBV28	TRBD1	TRBJ2-5	ASSSDRVETQY
TRBV9	TRBD2	TRBJ2-3	ASSITGGGTDTQY
TRBV10-3	TRBD2	TRBJ2-5	ATSSGKRETQY
TRBV15	-	TRBJ1-1	ATSRVSRNTEAF
TRBV21-1	-	TRBJ2-2	ASSKARGGWSNTGELF
TRBV6-5	-	TRBJ2-4	ASRGQYLAKNIQY
TRBV19	TRBD2	TRBJ2-7	ASSRTSGRAGSYEQY
TRBV2	-	TRBJ2-7	ASSVRERSYEQY
TRBV19	TRBD1	TRBJ1-3	ASSPRTGKIGNTIY
TRBV27	TRBD1	TRBJ2-3	ASSLRDRTDTQY
TRBV7-9	-	TRBJ2-3	ASSLESGDTQY
TRBV7-6	TRBD1	TRBJ1-3	ASSLAPLDRGTGNTIY
TRBV9	-	TRBJ2-1	ASSVPRASGYNEQF
TRBV18	TRBD1	TRBJ2-1	ASSFSTGTGDYNEQF
TRBV4-1	-	TRBJ1-2	ASSQVTKPYGYT
TRBV15	-	TRBJ1-3	ATSRDRGAHGNTIY
TRBV6-5	-	TRBJ1-6	ASSYGAGSPLH
TRBV28	TRBD1	TRBJ1-1	ATIGQAEAF
TRBV6-6	TRBD2	TRBJ2-7	ASSLYLAGEQY
TRBV4-2	TRBD2	TRBJ2-1	ASSQPEGLAGSNEQF
TRBV6-4	-	TRBJ1-5	ARRWGGCNQPQH
TRBV7-3	-	TRBJ1-6	ASSPGQGSSPLH
TRBV4-2	-	TRBJ1-1	ASRGSGAEAF
TRBV4-1	TRBD1	TRBJ1-1	ASSQDVWDRTLNTEAF
TRBV11-3	TRBD1	-	ASSQNLWTGPISYEQY
TRBV19	-	TRBJ1-3	AGRQRGNTIY
TRBV15	TRBD1	TRBJ2-7	ATSRDLAGGAYEQY
TRBV28	TRBD2	TRBJ2-7	ASSWTRGSYEQY
TRBV7-3	TRBD1	TRBJ1-1	ASSLSGGNTEAF
TRBV6-1	TRBD2	TRBJ2-1	ASMTSGSVGGEQF
TRBV28	-	TRBJ1-1	ASSLVRANTEAF
TRBV5-4	TRBD2	TRBJ2-1	ASSLKAGSKDEQF
TRBV11-3	-	TRBJ1-1	ASSFVSGIVLGPSTAF
TRBV7-9	-	TRBJ2-4	ASASTAKNIQY
TRBV6-1	TRBD2	TRBJ2-7	ATRLAGRTYEQY
TRBV6-5	-	TRBJ2-5	ASSYSGQGGETQY
TRBV6-1	-	TRBJ2-1	ASSEAGAGPLDEQF
TRBV4-3	TRBD2	TRBJ2-3	ASSQDRLAVTDTQY
TRBV2	-	TRBJ1-1	ASIKESGTEAF
TRBV6-6	-	TRBJ1-4	ASSQGTLVGEKLF
TRBV5-6	-	TRBJ2-5	ASSLLSLRETQY
TRBV29-1	TRBD2	TRBJ2-7	SAESGTSGNEQY
TRBV4-2	TRBD2	TRBJ2-3	ASSQAFSGGVTDTQY
TRBV28	TRBD2	TRBJ2-7	ASSSGLAGGFP